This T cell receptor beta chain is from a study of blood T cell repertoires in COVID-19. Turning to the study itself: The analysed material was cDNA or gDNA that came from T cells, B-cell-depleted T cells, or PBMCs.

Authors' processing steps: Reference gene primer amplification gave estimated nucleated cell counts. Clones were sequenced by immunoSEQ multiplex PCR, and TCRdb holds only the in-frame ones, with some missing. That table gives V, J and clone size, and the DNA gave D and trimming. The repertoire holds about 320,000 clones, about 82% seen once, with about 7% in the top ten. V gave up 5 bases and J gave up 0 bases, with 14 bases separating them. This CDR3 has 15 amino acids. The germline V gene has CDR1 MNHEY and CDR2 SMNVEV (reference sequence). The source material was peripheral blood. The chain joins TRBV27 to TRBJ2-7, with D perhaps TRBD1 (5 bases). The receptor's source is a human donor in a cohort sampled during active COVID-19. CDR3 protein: CASSPTGSSSYEQYF. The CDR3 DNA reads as TGTGCCAGCAGTCCTACAGGCTCAAGCTCCTACGAGCAGTACTTC.